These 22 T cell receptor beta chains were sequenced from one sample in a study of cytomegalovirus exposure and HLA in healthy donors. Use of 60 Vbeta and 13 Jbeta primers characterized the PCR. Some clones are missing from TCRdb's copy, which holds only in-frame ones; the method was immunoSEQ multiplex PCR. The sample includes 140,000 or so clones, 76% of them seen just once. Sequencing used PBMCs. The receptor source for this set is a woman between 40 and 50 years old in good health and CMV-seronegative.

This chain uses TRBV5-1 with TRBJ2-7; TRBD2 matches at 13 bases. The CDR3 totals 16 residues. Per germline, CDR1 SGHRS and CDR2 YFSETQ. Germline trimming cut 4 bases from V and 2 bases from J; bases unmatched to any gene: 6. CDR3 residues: CASSIGLAGVAYEQYF. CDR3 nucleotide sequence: TGCGCCAGCAGCATCGGACTAGCGGGAGTGGCCTACGAGCAGTACTTC.

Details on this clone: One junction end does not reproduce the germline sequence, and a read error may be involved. The CDR3 loop is CASSYNEQFF. CDR3 bases: TGTGCGTCCTCCTACAATGAGCAGTTCTTC. The V and J genes are TRBV29-1 and TRBJ2-1; D ambiguous. Germline lookup yields CDR1 SQVTM and CDR2 ANQGSEA. CDR3 length equals 10 residues.

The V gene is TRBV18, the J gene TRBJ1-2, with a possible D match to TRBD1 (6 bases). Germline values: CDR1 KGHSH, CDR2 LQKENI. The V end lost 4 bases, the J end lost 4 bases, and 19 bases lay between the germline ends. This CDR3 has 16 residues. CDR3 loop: CASSHADRLGAYGYTF. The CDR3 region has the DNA TGTGCCAGCTCACACGCCGACAGGCTTGGAGCCTATGGCTACACCTTC.

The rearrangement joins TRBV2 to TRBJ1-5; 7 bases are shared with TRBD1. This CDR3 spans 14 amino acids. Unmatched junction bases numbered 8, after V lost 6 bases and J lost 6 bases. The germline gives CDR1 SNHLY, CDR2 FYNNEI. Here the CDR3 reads CASSSYRGGQPQHF. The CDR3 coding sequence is TGTGCCAGCAGCAGCTACAGGGGAGGTCAGCCCCAGCATTTT.

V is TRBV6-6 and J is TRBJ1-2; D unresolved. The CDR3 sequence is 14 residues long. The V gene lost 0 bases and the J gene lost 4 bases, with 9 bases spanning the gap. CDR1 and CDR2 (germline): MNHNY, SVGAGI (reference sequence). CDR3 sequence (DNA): TGTGCCAGCAGTTACTCGGCAGTTGCCTATGGCTACACCTTC. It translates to CASSYSAVAYGYTF.

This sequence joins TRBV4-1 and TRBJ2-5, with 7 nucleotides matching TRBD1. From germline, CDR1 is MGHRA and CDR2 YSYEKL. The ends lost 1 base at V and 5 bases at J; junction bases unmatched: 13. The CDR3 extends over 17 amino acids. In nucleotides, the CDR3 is TGCGCCAGCAGCCAAGGGGTTCAAGGGGGCGAGGGTGAGACCCAGTACTTC. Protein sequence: CASSQGVQGGEGETQYF.

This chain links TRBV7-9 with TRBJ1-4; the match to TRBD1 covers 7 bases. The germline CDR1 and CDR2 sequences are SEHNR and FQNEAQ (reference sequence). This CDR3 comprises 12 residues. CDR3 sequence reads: CSTRDSDEKLFF. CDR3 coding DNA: TGTTCCACCAGGGACAGTGATGAAAAACTGTTTTTT.

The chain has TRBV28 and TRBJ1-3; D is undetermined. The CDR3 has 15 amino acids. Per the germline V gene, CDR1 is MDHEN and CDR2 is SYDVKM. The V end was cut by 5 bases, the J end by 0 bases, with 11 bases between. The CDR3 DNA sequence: TGTGCCAGCAGTGCTACAGATTACTCTGGAAACACCATATATTTT. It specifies CASSATDYSGNTIYF.

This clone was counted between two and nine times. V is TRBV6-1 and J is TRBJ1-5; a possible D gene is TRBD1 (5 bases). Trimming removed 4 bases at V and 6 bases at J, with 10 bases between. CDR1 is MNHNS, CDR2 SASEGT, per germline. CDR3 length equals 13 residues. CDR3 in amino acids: CASSAFRVQPQHF. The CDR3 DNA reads TGTGCCAGCAGTGCTTTCAGGGTTCAGCCCCAGCATTTT.

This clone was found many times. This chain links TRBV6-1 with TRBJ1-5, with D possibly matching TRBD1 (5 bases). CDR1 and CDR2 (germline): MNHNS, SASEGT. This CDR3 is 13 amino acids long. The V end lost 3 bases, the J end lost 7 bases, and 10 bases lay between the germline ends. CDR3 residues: CASSDREEQPQHF. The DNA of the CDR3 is TGTGCCAGCAGTGACAGGGAGGAACAGCCCCAGCATTTT.

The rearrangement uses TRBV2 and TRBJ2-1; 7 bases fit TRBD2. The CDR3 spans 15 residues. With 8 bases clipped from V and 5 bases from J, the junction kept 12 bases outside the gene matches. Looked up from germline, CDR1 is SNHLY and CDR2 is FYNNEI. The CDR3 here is CASGETGTINNEQFF. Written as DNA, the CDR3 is TGTGCCAGCGGGGAGACCGGGACTATCAACAATGAGCAGTTCTTC.

The CDR3 loop is CASPRGQGFFSGNTIYF. The CDR3 DNA reads TGTGCCAGCCCTCGTGGACAGGGGTTTTTCTCTGGAAACACCATATATTTT. This sequence joins TRBV2 and TRBJ1-3; 9 nucleotides line up with TRBD1. The germline CDR1 and CDR2 sequences are SNHLY and FYNNEI. The V gene end was trimmed by 8 bases and the J gene end by 0 bases; junction bases not matched to a gene: 11. The length of the CDR3 is 17 residues.

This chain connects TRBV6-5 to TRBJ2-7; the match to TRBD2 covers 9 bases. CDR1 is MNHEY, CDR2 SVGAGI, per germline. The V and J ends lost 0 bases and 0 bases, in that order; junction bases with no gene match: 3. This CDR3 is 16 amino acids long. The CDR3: CASSYSSSGVSYEQYF. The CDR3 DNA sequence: TGTGCCAGCAGTTACTCGTCTAGCGGGGTCTCCTACGAGCAGTACTTC.

CDR3 in DNA: TGTGCCAGCAGCTTACGACAGGGTGGGAACATTCAGTACTTC. Translation gives CASSLRQGGNIQYF. The chain joins TRBV5-6 to TRBJ2-4; 7 bases fit TRBD1. The CDR3 covers 14 residues. Germline lookup yields CDR1 SGHDT and CDR2 YYEEEE. V gave up 2 bases and J gave up 7 bases; unmatched junction bases: 6. The full variable domain, completed using reference TRBV5-6 and TRBJ2-4, is DAGVTQSPTHLIKTRGQQVTLRCSPKSGHDTVSWYQQALGQGPQFIFQYYEEEERQRGNFPDRFSGHQFPNYSSELNVNALLLGDSALYLCASSLRQGGNIQYFGAGTRLSVL.

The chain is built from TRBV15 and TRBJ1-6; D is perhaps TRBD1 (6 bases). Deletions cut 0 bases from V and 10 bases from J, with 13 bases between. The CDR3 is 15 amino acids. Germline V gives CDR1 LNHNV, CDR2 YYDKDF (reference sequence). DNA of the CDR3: TGTGCCACCAGCAGAGATTGGGCAGGGGACTCACCCCTCCACTTT. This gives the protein CATSRDWAGDSPLHF.

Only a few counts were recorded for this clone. The CDR3 loop reads CAIGGDEKLFF. CDR3 DNA sequence: TGTGCCATCGGGGGGGATGAAAAACTGTTTTTT. This chain links TRBV10-3 with TRBJ1-4, with a weak D call TRBD1 (5 bases). The germline gives CDR1 ENHRY, CDR2 SYGVKD. CDR3 size: 11 residues. With 8 bases removed from V and 6 bases from J, the gap between germline ends came to 7 bases.

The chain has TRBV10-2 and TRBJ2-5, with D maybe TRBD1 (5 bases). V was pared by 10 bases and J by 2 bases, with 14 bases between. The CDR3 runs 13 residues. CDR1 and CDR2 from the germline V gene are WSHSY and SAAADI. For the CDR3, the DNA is TGCGCCACCCGATTGGCAGGGCAAGAGACCCAGTACTTC. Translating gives CATRLAGQETQYF.

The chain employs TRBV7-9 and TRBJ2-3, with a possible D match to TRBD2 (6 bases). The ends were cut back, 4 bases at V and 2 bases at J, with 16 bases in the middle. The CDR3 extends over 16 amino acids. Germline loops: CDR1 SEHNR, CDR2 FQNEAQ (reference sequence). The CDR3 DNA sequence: TGTGCCAGCAGCTCTGGGACTGGAACGTACACAGATACGCAGTATTTT. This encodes CASSSGTGTYTDTQYF.

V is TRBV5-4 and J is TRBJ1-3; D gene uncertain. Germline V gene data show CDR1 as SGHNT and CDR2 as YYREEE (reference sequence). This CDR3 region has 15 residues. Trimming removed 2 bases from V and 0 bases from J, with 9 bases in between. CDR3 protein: CASSFPGYSGNTIYF. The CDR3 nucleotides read TGTGCCAGCAGCTTCCCCGGTTACTCTGGAAACACCATATATTTT.

In DNA form, the CDR3 reads TGTGCCAGCAGTGCAACAGGGTTAGGTGGAAACACCATATATTTT. Protein: CASSATGLGGNTIYF. The chain has TRBV28 and TRBJ1-3; D possibly corresponds to TRBD1 (6 bases). Germline CDR1 and CDR2: MDHEN and SYDVKM. Between the trimmed V and J ends, which lost 5 bases and 3 bases, there was a span of 14 bases. The CDR3 has 15 residues.

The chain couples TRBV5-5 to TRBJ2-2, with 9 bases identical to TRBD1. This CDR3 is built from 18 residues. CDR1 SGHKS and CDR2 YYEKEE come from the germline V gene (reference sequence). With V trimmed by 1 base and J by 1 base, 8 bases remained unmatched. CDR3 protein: CASSLRSPGQGNTGELFF. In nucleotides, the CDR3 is TGTGCCAGCAGCTTGCGCTCTCCGGGACAGGGGAACACCGGGGAGCTGTTTTTT.

Here the CDR3 DNA reads TGTGCCAGCAGTTTACGTTCGGGACAGGGAATAGGTCAGTACTTC. Amino acid sequence: CASSLRSGQGIGQYF. This chain uses TRBV28 with TRBJ2-7; TRBD1 aligns across 9 bases. This CDR3 contains 15 residues. Looked up from germline, CDR1 is MDHEN and CDR2 is SYDVKM. Trimming cost V 2 bases and J 10 bases; bases outside gene matches: 12.